This TCR beta chain was recorded in a study of cytomegalovirus exposure and HLA in healthy donors. Background on the study: Earlier work reported 100 million or so unique TCR beta sequences from about 200 million T cells. Some 85 million unique TCRs, all from HLA-typed donors, were included in an early release of the data. General study points: The authors later linked a missense DCLRE1C variant to TCR beta V- and J-gene trimming.

This CDR3 spans 14 amino acids. V was cut by 5 bases and J by 7 bases, with 17 bases left in between. The V gene's germline CDR1 is SGHTA and CDR2 FQGNSA. Remarks on this clone: What it recognizes is unknown.

The study ran its PCR with 60 Vbeta and 13 Jbeta primers. Profiling relied on immunoSEQ multiplex PCR, and the TCRdb table lists in-frame clones only, not all of them. The sample carries about 170,000 clones, around 72% recorded once. The clonotype originates from a man aged 40-50 years in good health and CMV-seropositive. Sequencing was done on a sample of PBMCs. The chain uses TRBV7-2 and TRBJ1-1; D unresolved. For the CDR3, the DNA is TGTGCCAGCAGCCCGATCTCGGGTACCTTTGAAGCTTTCTTT. Amino acid sequence: CASSPISGTFEAFF.